Detailed here is one TCR beta chain. The antigen remains undetermined. This record comes from a study of T-cell reconstitution after alpha-beta-depleted transplantation in children. General study points: Reportedly, only several hundred clones from non-depleted graft cells drove alpha-beta T-cell counts at about two months. T-cell counts and diversity were attributed mostly to newly produced T cells one year after transplant. In some patients, recipient T cells and intrathymic progenitors surviving conditioning explained high day-60 diversity.

Construction of the TCRbeta library involved unique molecular identifiers. TCRdb used MiXCR to reprocess the PCR reads, holding one entry per CDR3 protein. The repertoire holds more than 200,000 distinct CDR3 sequences, with about 8.7% as singletons. The CDR3 has 13 amino acids. The V and J ends lost 1 base and 5 bases respectively, with 12 bases between them. Germline V gene lookup returns CDR1 DFQATT and CDR2 SNEGSKA (reference sequence). The sequencing here drew on PBMCs, mostly from graft donor cells, taken 360 days after TCRalphabeta/CD19-depleted stem cell transplant. The TCR sequence derives from a male patient aged 2-10 years who had a stem cell transplant for acute myeloid leukemia, so the T cells may come from the graft donor. V usage is TRBV20-1 and J usage is TRBJ2-7; a possible D gene is TRBD2 (6 bases). The CDR3 nucleotides are TGCAGTGCTAGAGGGCTAGCGAAGCACGAGCAGTACTTC. Its translation: CSARGLAKHEQYF.